The 25 T cell receptor beta chains below all came from one sample that was sequenced in a study of blood T cells in healthy people across ages. Together with a sample-barcoded 5' primer, a J-beta primer mix was included in a second PCR lasting about 6 to 11 cycles. TCRdb redid the calling of the 5' RACE reads with MiXCR, one entry per CDR3 protein. The sample contains around 900,000 distinct CDR3 sequences, approximately 50% of which appear only once. The sequenced material came from blood. All receptors come from a woman aged 55 to 70 in good health.

This clonotype was detected only a few times. The chain couples TRBV6-5 to TRBJ1-1; D is uncertain. The CDR3 loop spans 13 amino acids. V lost 6 bases to trimming and J lost 10 bases, with 18 bases between them. Germline V gene data show CDR1 as MNHEY and CDR2 as SVGAGI. CDR3 in amino acids: CASRPTGVGLAFF. CDR3 nucleotides: TGTGCCAGCAGACCCACCGGGGTAGGGTTAGCTTTCTTT.

The J gene is TRBJ2-5, the V gene TRBV2; the D gene is possibly TRBD1 (6 bases). The DNA end is a closer match to TRBJ2-7, so the J assignment may be wrong. CDR3 size: 13 residues. The germline CDR1 and CDR2 sequences are SNHLY and FYNNEI. CDR3 amino acids: CASIGTGMNEQYF. CDR3 nucleotides: TGTGCCAGCATCGGAACAGGGATGAACGAGCAGTACTTC.

This clonotype was seen a handful of times. J is TRBJ2-4 and V is TRBV5-6; a weak D match, TRBD2 (6 bases). V was shortened by 4 bases and J by 13 bases, with 18 bases between the two germline ends. The CDR3 length is 13 residues. Germline CDR1 reads SGHDT; CDR2 reads YYEEEE. The CDR3 DNA reads TGTGCCAGCAGCCGGGGGATTAGATCGGTGCAGTACTTC. It is translated as CASSRGIRSVQYF.

A few counts support this clonotype. DNA of the CDR3: TGTGCCATCGGCCAATTTGGGAATGAGCAGTTCTTC. Protein sequence: CAIGQFGNEQFF. This sequence joins TRBV10-3 and TRBJ2-1; no clear D. The CDR3 covers 12 residues. V shed 8 bases and J shed 7 bases, with 12 bases lying between them. The germline gives CDR1 ENHRY, CDR2 SYGVKD.

This chain connects TRBV2 to TRBJ2-3; 7 bases are a match to TRBD2. V shed 7 bases, J shed 4 bases, and the junction held 5 bases outside the gene matches. The CDR3 is 13 residues long. The germline V gene encodes CDR1 SNHLY and CDR2 FYNNEI. CDR3 protein: CASNPGGADTQYF. CDR3 in DNA: TGTGCCAGCAATCCGGGGGGAGCAGATACGCAGTATTTT. Variable domain in full (rest from reference TRBV2 and TRBJ2-3): EPEVTQTPSHQVTQMGQEVILRCVPISNHLYFYWYRQILGQKVEFLVSFYNNEISEKSEIFDDQFSVERPDGSNFTLKIRSTKLEDSAMYFCASNPGGADTQYFGPGTRLTVL.

This clonotype appeared a few times. V is TRBV29-1 and J is TRBJ2-1, with no clear D. The CDR3 length is 13 residues. V was clipped by 4 bases and J by 0 bases, with 7 bases between them. Germline CDR1 SQVTM, CDR2 ANQGSEA. DNA for the CDR3: TGCAGCGTTGTTGCGGCCTCCTACAATGAGCAGTTCTTC. Translation: CSVVAASYNEQFF.

The chain combines TRBV6-5 with TRBJ2-7; the match to TRBD1 covers 9 bases. The V and J ends lost 6 bases and 1 base, in that order; junction bases with no gene match: 4. CDR3 length: 14 amino acids. Germline CDR1 and CDR2: MNHEY and SVGAGI. CDR3 nucleotides: TGTGCCAGCAGACGGACAGGGGATTCCTACGAGCAGTACTTC. It translates to CASRRTGDSYEQYF.

The table lists this clonotype with a few counts. The chain is built from TRBV6-6 and TRBJ2-7, with 7 bases aligning to TRBD2. V lost 0 bases to trimming and J lost 2 bases; unmatched junction nucleotides: 4. Germline lookup yields CDR1 MNHNY and CDR2 SVGAGI (reference sequence). This CDR3 has 15 residues. CDR3 coding DNA: TGTGCCAGCAGTTACTCGACTAGCCCTACCTACGAGCAGTACTTC. This translates into CASSYSTSPTYEQYF.

This clonotype was observed a handful of times. J is TRBJ2-2 and V is TRBV29-1; 10 bases fit TRBD1. This CDR3 spans 16 amino acids. The V gene's germline CDR1 is SQVTM and CDR2 ANQGSEA. After removal of 6 bases from V and 7 bases from J, the junction contained 14 bases not matched to a gene. CDR3 DNA sequence: TGCAGCGTCGCGGTGACAGGGGGCTTTCTTGGCGGGGAGCTGTTTTTT. It translates to CSVAVTGGFLGGELFF.

This clonotype was seen repeatedly, ten times or more. This chain uses TRBV4-1 with TRBJ2-3; 8 positions agree with TRBD1. V shed 0 bases and J 5 bases; nucleotides not matched to a gene: 4. The V gene's germline CDR1 is MGHRA and CDR2 YSYEKL. This CDR3 contains 15 residues. The CDR3 DNA sequence: TGCGCCAGCAGCCAAGAATACAGGGGGGAAGATACGCAGTATTTT. It encodes CASSQEYRGEDTQYF.

This clonotype was detected a few times. The chain is built from TRBV20-1 and TRBJ2-1; D is uncertain. Germline V CDR1 and CDR2: DFQATT, SNEGSKA (reference sequence). Trimming removed 7 bases at V and 8 bases at J, with 15 bases between. This CDR3 spans 12 amino acids. The DNA for the CDR3 is TGCAGTGTAAACGGGCGTCTCGATGAGCAGTTCTTC. Its translation: CSVNGRLDEQFF.

The rearrangement uses TRBV7-2 and TRBJ2-2; D not resolved. V lost 5 bases and J 2 bases, leaving 12 bases between the germline ends. Germline V gene data show CDR1 as SGHTA and CDR2 as FQGNSA. This CDR3 spans 15 amino acids. In DNA, the CDR3 is TGTGCCAGCAGCCCAACAGTAGCTAACACCGGGGAGCTGTTTTTT. This codes for CASSPTVANTGELFF.

This chain connects TRBV7-2 to TRBJ2-5; 7 nucleotides match TRBD1. The CDR3 has 16 residues. Per germline, CDR1 SGHTA and CDR2 FQGNSA. The V gene end was trimmed by 1 base and the J gene end by 4 bases; junction bases not matched to a gene: 9. CDR3 residues: CASSLGGQAMGETQYF. Written as DNA, the CDR3 is TGTGCCAGCAGCTTAGGAGGACAGGCGATGGGAGAGACCCAGTACTTC.

The chain joins TRBV4-2 to TRBJ2-1; TRBD2 aligns across 13 bases. The CDR3 spans 16 residues. Germline CDR1 is LGHNA and CDR2 is YNFKEQ. Losses at the gene ends were 3 bases for V and 4 bases for J; bases not matched to a gene: 3. CDR3 DNA sequence: TGTGCCAGCAGCCAGGAACTAGCGGGAGGGTACAATGAGCAGTTCTTC. This sequence encodes CASSQELAGGYNEQFF.

The chain is built from TRBV2 and TRBJ1-2, with 7 bases that match TRBD1. Unmatched junction bases numbered 10, after V lost 10 bases and J lost 2 bases. This CDR3 region has 14 residues. The germline V gene encodes CDR1 SNHLY and CDR2 FYNNEI. This CDR3 reads CATQFQGGNYGYTF. The CDR3 DNA reads as TGTGCCACGCAATTCCAGGGGGGCAACTATGGCTACACCTTC. The entire variable domain, with the rest obtained from reference TRBV2 and TRBJ1-2, is as follows: EPEVTQTPSHQVTQMGQEVILRCVPISNHLYFYWYRQILGQKVEFLVSFYNNEISEKSEIFDDQFSVERPDGSNFTLKIRSTKLEDSAMYFCATQFQGGNYGYTFGSGTRLTVV.

In this sample, this clonotype turned up a few times. The CDR3 is CASSLLALGGEDTQYF. CDR3 DNA: TGTGCCAGCAGTTTACTAGCCCTAGGCGGGGAAGATACGCAGTATTTT. The chain uses TRBV28 and TRBJ2-3; a possible D gene is TRBD2 (6 bases). The V gene lost 2 bases and the J gene lost 5 bases, with 17 bases spanning the gap. The CDR3 loop spans 16 amino acids. The V gene's germline CDR1 is MDHEN and CDR2 SYDVKM.

This clonotype was counted a few times. In nucleotides, the CDR3 is TGCGCCAGCAGCCAAGACGCCGGCTCCTACGAGCAGTACTTC. As protein: CASSQDAGSYEQYF. The chain links TRBV4-1 to TRBJ2-7; D is unclear. Trimming shortened V by 0 bases and J by 0 bases, and 6 bases separated the two germline ends. The CDR3 totals 14 residues. The germline V gene encodes CDR1 MGHRA and CDR2 YSYEKL.

The chain combines TRBV4-3 with TRBJ2-1; D may be TRBD1 (6 bases). The germline V and J ends were trimmed by 2 bases and 6 bases, with 14 bases remaining between them. In germline, CDR1 is LGHNA, CDR2 YSLEER. This CDR3 spans 15 amino acids. CDR3 sequence (DNA): TGCGCCAGCAGCCAACGGGACACACGACTCAATGAGCAGTTCTTC. It is translated as CASSQRDTRLNEQFF.

This clonotype has just one count. V gene TRBV2 combines with J gene TRBJ2-1; 7 nucleotides line up with TRBD2. The CDR3 is 12 amino acids. Germline V lookup: CDR1 SNHLY, CDR2 FYNNEI. V shed 5 bases and J 10 bases; nucleotides not matched to a gene: 5. The CDR3 coding sequence is TGTGCCAGCAGTTTACTAGCGTTGGAGCAGTTCTTC. Translated, it gives CASSLLALEQFF.

The chain employs TRBV3-1 and TRBJ1-2; TRBD1 aligns across 10 bases. Germline V gives CDR1 LGHDT, CDR2 YNNKEL (reference sequence). V shed 4 bases and J 6 bases; nucleotides not matched to a gene: 2. The CDR3 loop spans 13 amino acids. This CDR3 reads CASSRQGAHGYTF. The DNA of the CDR3 is TGTGCCAGCAGCCGACAGGGGGCTCATGGCTACACCTTC.

This clonotype was detected only a few times. The chain combines TRBV7-6 with TRBJ2-3; the match to TRBD2 covers 8 bases. V dropped 0 bases and J dropped 10; count of bases not matched to a gene: 12. The length of the CDR3 is 16 residues. The germline V gene has CDR1 SGHVS and CDR2 FNYEAQ. CDR3 sequence reads: CASSLAGGRTSWAQYF. The CDR3, as DNA: TGTGCCAGCAGCTTAGCAGGCGGCAGGACTAGCTGGGCGCAGTATTTT. Combining the CDR3 with reference TRBV7-6 and TRBJ2-3 gives the whole variable domain GAGVSQSPRYKVTKRGQDVALRCDPISGHVSLYWYRQALGQGPEFLTYFNYEAQQDKSGLPNDRFSAERPEGSISTLTIQRTEQRDSAMYRCASSLAGGRTSWAQYFGPGTRLTVL.

The J gene is TRBJ1-6, the V gene TRBV4-1, with 8 positions matching TRBD1. Germline lookup yields CDR1 MGHRA and CDR2 YSYEKL. The ends lost 2 bases at V and 9 bases at J; junction bases unmatched: 6. CDR3 length: 15 amino acids. This CDR3 is CASSQPDRESSPLHF. The CDR3 DNA sequence: TGCGCCAGCAGCCAACCGGACAGGGAGAGTTCACCCCTCCACTTT.

This clonotype occurred a few times. This chain connects TRBV29-1 to TRBJ1-2; TRBD1 might be the D (5 bases). CDR3 length: 14 residues. Germline-derived CDR1 and CDR2 are SQVTM and ANQGSEA. V gave up 6 bases and J gave up 4 bases, with 18 bases separating them. As DNA, the CDR3 is TGCAGCGTCGTAATTGGGGGGTACGGCTATGGCTACACCTTC. Its translation is CSVVIGGYGYGYTF.

About this clonotype itself: A read error may account for a junction end that differs from germline. The chain links TRBV7-2 to TRBJ2-5; D is ambiguous. The CDR3 extends over 13 amino acids. The V gene's germline CDR1 is SGHTA and CDR2 FQGNSA. This chain's CDR3 is CASSFSWQETRYF. The CDR3 DNA sequence: TGTGCCAGCAGCTTCTCCTGGCAAGAGACCCGGTACTTC.

V is TRBV7-2 and J is TRBJ2-7; 7 nucleotides match TRBD2. CDR3 size: 16 residues. The ends lost 5 bases at V and 0 bases at J; junction bases unmatched: 10. Germline values: CDR1 SGHTA, CDR2 FQGNSA. The CDR3 is CASSPSSWGGSYEQYF. The CDR3 nucleotides read TGTGCCAGCAGCCCGTCTTCGTGGGGGGGCTCCTACGAGCAGTACTTC. The whole variable domain, remainder taken from reference TRBV7-2 and TRBJ2-7, is GAGVSQSPSNKVTEKGKDVELRCDPISGHTALYWYRQSLGQGLEFLIYFQGNSAPDKSGLPSDRFSAERTGGSVSTLTIQRTQQEDSAVYLCASSPSSWGGSYEQYFGPGTRLTVT.